This T cell receptor (beta chain) was profiled in a study of shared clonotypes between healthy human individuals. Findings and limits, study-wide: Clonotype sharing across donors was expected to vary with sequencing depth.

Sequenced by immunoSEQ multiplex PCR; TCRdb stores in-frame clones only, minus some. The sample includes about 2.2 million clones, 90% to 95% of them seen just once. CD45RO negativity and positive selection for CCR7 defined naive CD8 cells, a population that excluded terminally differentiated effector memory CD45RA+ cells. None of the donors, who were healthy HIV-negative adults, had recently had acute infections or vaccinations. The CDR3 extends over 15 amino acids. Germline V CDR1 and CDR2: MNHEY, SMNVEV (reference sequence). J was trimmed by 4 bases and V by 5 bases; bases with no gene match: 9. On this clone: The antigen remains unidentified.

The sequencing sample was made of naive CD8+ T cells from PBMCs. This sequence joins TRBV27 and TRBJ2-7; TRBD1 matches 9 bases. This TCR derives from a man between 18 and 29 years old in good health. Some clones in this sample may be carry-over from other donors' samples. The CDR3 region has the DNA TGTGCCAGCAGTGTAAAACAGGGGGCAGGGTACGAGCAGTACTTC. This gives the protein CASSVKQGAGYEQYF.